This T cell receptor beta chain emerged from a study of blood T cells in healthy people across ages (dated by TCRdb to about 2015). Study-level background: In model experiments, template switching captured roughly one uniquely barcoded TCR beta cDNA molecule for every two T cells. For two donors (one aged 18 to 30 and one aged 80 or older), the study analyzed two additional independent replicas of 1 million unique cDNA reads from the same blood draw. Donors were grouped into four age groups: young (average 16 years), middle-aged (39), aged (approximately 58) and long-lived (over 80). The study measured age-related changes in TCR beta repertoire diversity using deep sequencing normalized with unique cDNA molecular identifiers. Overall results and qualifications from the work: Because the CMV infection status of the donors was unknown, age-related changes in expanded clonotypes may potentially have been confounded. Total diversity estimates from one million sequenced T cells were considered lower bounds and underestimates. Observed TCR beta diversity per million T cells fell roughly linearly with age, and a significant reduction was already apparent by age about 43. Since profiling was done on bulk unsorted PBMCs, naive and antigen-experienced compartments could not be conclusively compared. The long-lived group showed more naive CD4+ T cells, fewer expanded clones and increased TCR diversity than the aged group, suggesting age selection. A strong correlation was found between observed TCR beta diversity and the percentage of naive T cells measured by flow cytometry.

Libraries came from 5' RACE. Sequencing relied on an Illumina HiSeq 2500. A second PCR of roughly 7 to 11 cycles was performed with a sample-barcoded 5' primer and a J-beta primer mix. A template-switch 5' adaptor carrying 12 random nucleotides introduced a unique molecular identifier onto each TCR beta cDNA molecule. Each sample yielded at least 3 million CDR3-containing paired-end reads. First-strand cDNA synthesis was performed from all RNA using the Mint cDNA synthesis kit, with priming by a TRBC-specific oligonucleotide. Following uracil-DNA glycosylase treatment, all cDNA underwent a first 18-cycle PCR with the universal primers M1SS and BC2_uni_R. Per the authors' processing: Normalization of each sample was performed by random selection of 1 million high-quality reads, each carrying a distinct molecular identifier. Instead of being binned into consensus sequences, reads that shared molecular identifiers were thrown out. CDR3 identification, clonotype clustering and error correction used MiTCR with a Q25 quality threshold and the strictest error-elimination algorithm. Lower-bound total TCR beta diversity was estimated with a nonparametric unseen species model using Euler transformation. Using fastp at Q25 and MiXCR, TCRdb reprocessed the public reads and kept productive beta chains. Each CDR3 protein appears once, grouped with its most common genes and DNA. TCRdb's processing, not the authors' own work, is the source of the V and J calls. In all, the sample holds roughly 800,000 distinct CDR3 sequences, and around a quarter of those were seen once. The top ten constitute approximately 4% of the sample.

In this sample, this clonotype turned up a few times. This receptor's antigen is unknown. No much larger clone is present one base from it, and per-base qualities are unavailable. Relative to germline, V is missing 0 bases and J is missing 4 bases, with 0 bases of the junction outside any gene match. The CDR3 measures 14 amino acids from cysteine to phenylalanine. The kept DNA is CDR3 alone, 42 bases in frame from the first base. The germline V gene (reference sequence) yields MNHEY for CDR1 and SMNVEV for CDR2. The donors were under 40 Caucasian individuals from Russia, aged roughly 6 to 90 years, who were systemically healthy. Each donor gave about 9.7 milliliters of peripheral blood, drawn into EDTA-treated Vacutainer tubes. Ficoll-Paque density-gradient centrifugation was used to isolate PBMCs, with at least 7 million obtained per sample. Trizol reagent was used to extract total RNA from the PBMCs, yielding at least 6 micrograms per sample. Naive CD45RAhigh/CD27high T cell percentages were measured by flow cytometry on a PBMC aliquot from every donor.

In addition, the sample was reused for a study of T cells of mothers and their children. Looking at the second paper: Nine systemically healthy Caucasian individuals, comprising three mothers and their six children, were included as donors. cDNA synthesis used all of the extracted RNA, with about 1.5 ug of RNA in each 15 ul reaction. In the second PCR, the M1S primer added sample barcodes and 2-4 random nucleotides. Each mother yielded over 9.5 million TCR beta CDR3 reads and each child 2.5 million to 3 million reads. TCR recombination output is similarly shaped by thymic selection in related and unrelated pairs, with a minor effect exerted by inherited differences. Normalized repertoire overlap was always found to be slightly, but never significantly, higher in related mother-child pairs than in unrelated mother-child pairs. Persistent microchimeric T cell clones were not detected, at a sensitivity of about 100 clones per million clonotypes. Deep NGS was used in the study to compare the TCR beta repertoires of mothers and children and to look for features that separate related mother-child pairs from unrelated individuals. Mothers averaged about 40 +/- 4 years of age and children averaged approximately 12 +/- 4 years. After adapter ligation with NEBNext reagents, the libraries were sequenced on Illumina HiSeq 2000 with 100+100 nt paired-end reads. To prevent cross-contamination, the mother and child libraries were prepared one month apart and sequenced in separate runs. For each donor, between roughly 450,000 and 2,200,000 distinct TCR beta clonotypes were identified. Naive TCR beta clonotypes were estimated from low-frequency clonotypes matched to each donor's FACS-determined naive share, without sorting.

The chain is made from TRBV27 and TRBJ2-3, with TRBD2 matching 8 junction bases. The TCR sequence derives from a boy aged 10-17 years in good health. The sequenced sample was blood. DNA sequence: TGTGCCAGCAGTTTATCGACTAGCGCAGATACGCAGTATTTT. Its protein product is CASSLSTSADTQYF.